The clone carrying this TCR beta chain showed up just a few times. The antigen remains unidentified. This sample is part of a study of beta chain features in type 1 diabetes. The CDR3 extends over 16 amino acids. The ends were cut back, 6 bases at V and 0 bases at J, with 15 bases in the middle. Germline assignment: CDR1 SGHTA and CDR2 FQGNSA. Whole-study results and caveats: In these data, an HLA type influence on TCRB rearrangement remained unresolved.

Investigators reverse transcribed all isolated RNA, so they sequenced expressed TCRB transcripts. Produced via immunoSEQ multiplex PCR; TCRdb's table is partial and in-frame only. Among fewer than 350,000 clones listed, about 18% were seen once. This chain links TRBV7-2 with TRBJ2-1; TRBD2 is a possible D gene (5 bases). The sequencing sample was made of naive CD4+ T cells from blood. The receptor's source is a woman between 18 and 29 years old in good health. The chain's CDR3 is CASRPPPGFSYNEQFF. The CDR3 nucleotides read TGTGCCAGCAGACCTCCTCCGGGATTCTCCTACAATGAGCAGTTCTTC.